The clone carrying this T cell receptor (beta chain) was counted between two and nine times. Its antigen remains unidentified. This entry comes from a study of CD8 T cells in ankylosing spondylitis. Regarding the study as a whole: Significant enrichment of disease-linked clones was reportedly seen in matched ankylosing spondylitis synovial fluid. Characteristic, it appeared, of ankylosing spondylitis blood was a TCR beta motif of seven or eight highly homologous variants.

TCRdb reprocessed the 5' RACE reads with MiXCR, giving one entry per CDR3 protein. Here the sample spans some 700,000 distinct CDR3 sequences, roughly 19% being singletons. The germline V gene encodes CDR1 DFQATT and CDR2 SNEGSKA (reference sequence). V lost 3 bases, J lost 0 bases, and 7 bases stayed unmatched. The CDR3 runs 16 residues. This sequence was found in a male donor with ankylosing spondylitis. The chain couples TRBV20-1 to TRBJ2-5; 10 bases align to TRBD2. What was sequenced was blood, either unsorted or a sorted T cell fraction (not recorded which). The CDR3 is CSASYPSGRYQETQYF. Written as DNA, the CDR3 is TGCAGTGCTAGTTACCCTAGCGGGAGATACCAAGAGACCCAGTACTTC.